The 15 T cell receptor beta chains reported below all come from one sample, sequenced in a study of T cell responses to AZD1222 COVID-19 vaccine. Measured with immunoSEQ multiplex PCR; TCRdb has only the in-frame clones, and not every one. The table has about 64,000 clones, about 89% seen once. This specimen was peripheral blood, taken 28 days after the second dose of the MenACWY control vaccine. Receptor source: an adult who received the MenACWY meningococcal vaccine as a control.

The rearrangement uses TRBV3-1 (or the pseudogene TRBV3-2) and TRBJ1-6; D not certain. The CDR3 runs 12 residues. Germline assignment: CDR1 LGHDT and CDR2 YNNKEL (reference sequence). Trimming stripped 2 bases from V and 13 bases from J, with 9 bases between. The CDR3 loop reads CASSQRSSPLHF. The DNA of the CDR3 is TGTGCCAGCAGCCAAAGGAGCTCCCCCCTCCACTTT.

The chain joins TRBV12-3 or TRBV12-4 to TRBJ2-7; 8 nucleotides match TRBD1. The CDR3 runs to 13 residues. V lost 4 bases to trimming and J lost 3 bases; unmatched junction nucleotides: 2. Here the CDR3 reads CASSWTGSYEQYF. In nucleotides, the CDR3 is TGTGCCAGCAGTTGGACAGGGAGCTACGAGCAGTACTTC.

V gene TRBV9 combines with J gene TRBJ1-2; D not resolved. In germline, CDR1 is SGDLS, CDR2 YYNGEE. V was shortened by 3 bases and J by 4 bases, with 10 bases between the two germline ends. This CDR3 comprises 13 residues. This CDR3 is CASSGEQLYGYTF. In nucleotides, the CDR3 is TGTGCCAGCAGCGGCGAACAGCTCTATGGCTACACCTTC.

The chain has TRBV10-3 and TRBJ2-7; 9 bases agree with TRBD1. The CDR3 has 15 residues. Germline CDR1 is ENHRY and CDR2 is SYGVKD. The J segment lost 4 bases and the V segment lost 10 bases, leaving 14 bases of the junction unmatched. The CDR3 region is CATSPGQGFIYEQYF. The DNA for the CDR3 is TGTGCCACGTCCCCCGGACAGGGGTTTATTTACGAGCAGTACTTC.

Only a few counts were recorded for this clone. The V call is TRBV14, the J call TRBJ2-7; 9 bases align to TRBD2. The CDR3 is made up of 16 amino acids. Germline CDR1 is SGHDN and CDR2 is FVKESK. J lost 4 bases, V lost 2 bases, and 9 bases had no gene match. For the CDR3, the DNA is TGTGCCAGCAGCCAAAAAACCCTAGCGGGACTATACGAGCAGTACTTC. The encoded protein is CASSQKTLAGLYEQYF.

This clone appeared once. The chain couples TRBV6-5 to TRBJ2-1; D could derive from TRBD1 or TRBD2 (6 bases each). V lost 2 bases to trimming and J lost 7 bases, with 18 bases between them. The V gene's germline CDR1 is MNHEY and CDR2 SVGAGI. This CDR3 comprises 16 residues. The CDR3 sequence is CASSYPGGRGKNEQFF. DNA of the CDR3: TGTGCCAGCAGTTACCCCGGGGGCAGGGGAAAGAATGAGCAGTTCTTC.

This chain uses TRBV21-1 with TRBJ2-3; the table's D call TRBD2 went unverified against the DNA. TRBV21-1 has pseudogene status. CDR3 size: 12 residues. In nucleotides, the CDR3 is TGTGCCAGCAGCAAAGCGGGGGGTACGCAGTATTTT. Protein sequence: CASSKAGGTQYF.

This chain links TRBV7-9 with TRBJ2-7; weak D call: TRBD2 (5 bases). There are 11 residues in the CDR3. V was shortened by 5 bases and J by 3 bases, with 5 bases between the two germline ends. Germline V gene lookup returns CDR1 SEHNR and CDR2 FQNEAQ (reference sequence). Here the CDR3 DNA reads TGTGCCAGCAGCCGGGACTACGAGCAGTACTTC. Protein: CASSRDYEQYF.

This chain uses TRBV3-1 (or the pseudogene TRBV3-2) with TRBJ2-2; D might be TRBD2 (5 bases). The CDR3 loop spans 14 amino acids. The germline V gene encodes CDR1 LGHDT and CDR2 YNNKEL (reference sequence). Trimming removed 1 base from V and 4 bases from J, with 7 bases in between. CDR3 region: CASSQGTRTGELFF. The CDR3 nucleotides read TGTGCCAGCAGCCAAGGGACTCGCACCGGGGAGCTGTTTTTT.

This chain joins TRBV18 and TRBJ2-5, with unresolved D. The length of the CDR3 is 12 residues. The germline gives CDR1 KGHSH, CDR2 LQKENI. V gave up 1 base and J gave up 8 bases, with 8 bases separating them. CDR3 residues: CASSPRMFTQYF. The CDR3 nucleotides are TGTGCCAGCTCACCACGCATGTTTACCCAGTACTTC.

The chain links TRBV2 to TRBJ1-3, with 9 bases matching TRBD1. Germline V CDR1 and CDR2: SNHLY, FYNNEI. Losses at the gene ends were 6 bases for V and 4 bases for J; bases not matched to a gene: 7. The CDR3 covers 15 residues. The CDR3 DNA sequence: TGTGCCAGCAGCACACAGGGGGCTGGAGGAAACACCATATATTTT. This gives the protein CASSTQGAGGNTIYF.

This chain links TRBV6-4 with TRBJ2-7; D remains ambiguous. The V end was cut by 3 bases, the J end by 3 bases, with 6 bases between. Germline V gene lookup returns CDR1 MRHNA and CDR2 SNTAGT. The CDR3 contains 12 residues. As DNA, the CDR3 is TGTGCCAGCAGTGAGTTTTTCTACGAGCAGTACTTC. Its translation is CASSEFFYEQYF.

The rearrangement joins TRBV7-9 to TRBJ1-1; TRBD1 is a possible D gene (6 bases). CDR1 SEHNR and CDR2 FQNEAQ come from the germline V gene (reference sequence). The CDR3 extends over 13 amino acids. The V end lost 4 bases, the J end lost 1 base, and 7 bases lay between the germline ends. The CDR3 is CASSSGQNTEAFF. The CDR3 coding sequence is TGTGCCAGCAGCTCGGGACAGAACACTGAAGCTTTCTTT.

The V call is TRBV29-1, the J call TRBJ2-7; D gene unclear. Germline CDR1 reads SQVTM; CDR2 reads ANQGSEA. The CDR3 length is 12 residues. The DNA of the CDR3 is TGCGCCGTACGGGTAAAGGACTACGAGCAGTACTTC. This translates into CAVRVKDYEQYF.

The chain couples TRBV28 to TRBJ2-1, with D uncertain. This CDR3 is 14 amino acids long. With 7 bases removed from V and 0 bases from J, the gap between germline ends came to 10 bases. Germline V gene data show CDR1 as MDHEN and CDR2 as SYDVKM. This CDR3 reads CASKGGTSYNEQFF. CDR3 in DNA: TGTGCCAGCAAGGGCGGAACCTCCTACAATGAGCAGTTCTTC.